Given below is one T cell receptor (beta chain) in context. This sample stems from a study of cytomegalovirus exposure and HLA in healthy donors. It was with 60 Vbeta and 13 Jbeta primers that the PCR ran. Using immunoSEQ multiplex PCR, the repertoire was profiled, and TCRdb retains in-frame clones only, with some absent. The sample holds about 89,000 clones, approximately 80% seen once. This CDR3 is 14 amino acids long. The germline CDR1 and CDR2 sequences are WNHNN and SYGVQD (reference sequence). V was clipped by 8 bases and J by 0 bases; unmatched bases: 2. The sequenced sample was PBMCs. This clonotype was obtained from a female donor in good health and CMV-seropositive. The rearrangement joins TRBV10-1 to TRBJ2-2; 8 positions match TRBD2. The CDR3 coding sequence is TGCGCCAGCGCGGGGGGCGCGAACACCGGGGAGCTGTTTTTT. This gives the protein CASAGGANTGELFF.